This T cell receptor (beta chain) comes out of a study of T cells in Graves' hyperthyroidism and ophthalmopathy. The study's findings and limits: Stable hyperthyroidism was told apart from ophthalmopathy by a model built on 13 V-J features.

Amplification of TCR beta CDR3 regions used RNA as the template. The HTBI primer set served for first-round RT-PCR of the TCR CDR3. TCRdb re-derived calls from the multiplex PCR reads in MiXCR, one entry per CDR3 protein. There are under 600,000 distinct CDR3 sequences in the sample; approximately 15% occur only once, and less than 3.5% lies in the top ten. V trimming: 3 bases; J trimming: 9 bases; junction bases outside the gene matches: 8. Germline V CDR1 and CDR2: KGHSH, LQKENI. The CDR3 is made up of 14 amino acids. With respect to this clonotype: Its cognate antigen is unknown.

The chain carries TRBV18 and TRBJ2-1, with 7 bases aligning to TRBD1. The clonotype was recovered from a woman aged 40 to 55 with Graves' ophthalmopathy. Input material: blood. The CDR3 nucleotides are TGTGCCAGCTCACCCCCGACAGGGTGGCGTGAGCAGTTCTTC. Protein: CASSPPTGWREQFF.